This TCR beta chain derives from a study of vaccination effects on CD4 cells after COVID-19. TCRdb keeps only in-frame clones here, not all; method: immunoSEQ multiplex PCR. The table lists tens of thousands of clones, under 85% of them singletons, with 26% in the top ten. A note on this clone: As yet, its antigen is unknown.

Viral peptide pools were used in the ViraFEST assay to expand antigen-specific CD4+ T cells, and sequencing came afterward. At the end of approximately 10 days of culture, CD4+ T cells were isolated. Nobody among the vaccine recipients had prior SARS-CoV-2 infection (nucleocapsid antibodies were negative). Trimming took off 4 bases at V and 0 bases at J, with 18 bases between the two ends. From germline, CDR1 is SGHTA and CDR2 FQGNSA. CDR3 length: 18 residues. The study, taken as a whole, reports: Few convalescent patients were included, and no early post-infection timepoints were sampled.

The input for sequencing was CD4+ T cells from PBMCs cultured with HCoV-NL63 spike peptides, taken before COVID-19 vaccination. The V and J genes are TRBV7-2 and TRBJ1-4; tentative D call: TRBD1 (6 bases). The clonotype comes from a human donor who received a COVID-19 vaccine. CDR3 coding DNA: TGTGCCAGCAGCTCCCGGGACATAGGAACTGCAACTAATGAAAAACTGTTTTTT. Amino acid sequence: CASSSRDIGTATNEKLFF.